This TCR beta chain was sequenced for a study of T cells in Graves' hyperthyroidism and ophthalmopathy. Regarding the study as a whole: Blood shared most expanded thyroid clonotypes above 0.001.

Trimming took 4 bases from V and 7 from J; bases not matched to a gene: 7. Germline values: CDR1 LGHDT, CDR2 YNNKEL (reference sequence). The CDR3 is 15 residues long. About this clonotype: Its specificity is unknown.

Graves' hyperthyroidism qualified as stable when ophthalmopathy did not progress within 18 months. Together with thyroid ultrasound, orbital computed tomography, serum thyroxine and TRAb, clinical symptoms were used for diagnoses. PBMCs were collected from an approximately 9.3 ml volume of fresh peripheral blood. The TCR beta CDR3 regions underwent amplification using RNA transcripts as the source. During a first-round RT-PCR of the TCR CDR3, the HTBI primer set was used. From the multiplex PCR reads, TCRdb called clonotypes with MiXCR, one entry per CDR3 protein. In the table there are roughly 200,000 distinct CDR3 sequences, approximately 16% of which are singletons.

Sequenced sample: blood. This chain uses TRBV3-1 with TRBJ2-2; 9 nucleotides agree with TRBD1. This receptor was identified in a woman in her fifties or sixties with Graves' hyperthyroidism. The CDR3 sequence is CASSPYRGHGGELFF. CDR3 coding DNA: TGTGCCAGCAGCCCTTACAGGGGGCATGGCGGGGAGCTGTTTTTT.